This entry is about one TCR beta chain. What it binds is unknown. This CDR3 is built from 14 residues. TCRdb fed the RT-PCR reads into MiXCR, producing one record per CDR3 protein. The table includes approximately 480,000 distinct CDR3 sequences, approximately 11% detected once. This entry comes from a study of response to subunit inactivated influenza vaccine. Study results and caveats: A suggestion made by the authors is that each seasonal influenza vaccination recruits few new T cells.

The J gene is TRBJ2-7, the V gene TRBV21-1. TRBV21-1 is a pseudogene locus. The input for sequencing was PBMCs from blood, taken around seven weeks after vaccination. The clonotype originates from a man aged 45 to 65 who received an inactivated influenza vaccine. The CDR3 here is CASSKLYGFHEQYF. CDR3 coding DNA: TGTGCCAGCAGCAAATTATATGGGTTCCACGAGCAGTACTTC.